This T cell receptor (beta chain) stems from a study of early T cells in non-severe SARS-CoV-2 infection. Study-wide results and limits: Clonotype matching in VDJdb favored anti-spike CD8 responses and did not capture private and CD4 specificities.

TCRdb reprocessed the 5' RACE reads via MiXCR and lists one record per CDR3 protein. The sample has roughly 50,000 distinct CDR3 sequences; approximately 8.4% are singletons. The CDR3 runs 11 residues. V was cut by 5 bases and J by 5 bases, with 7 bases left in between. Germline V gene data show CDR1 as MNHEY and CDR2 as SVGEGT. About this clonotype: What it binds is not known.

The sample comprised whole blood. This receptor was obtained from an adult who was a healthcare worker with PCR-confirmed SARS-CoV-2 infection or an uninfected control (not recorded which). The rearrangement uses TRBV6-2 or TRBV6-3 and TRBJ2-7; no definite D call. CDR3: CASSPAHEQYF. The CDR3 coding sequence is TGTGCCAGCAGTCCGGCCCACGAGCAGTACTTC.